The 5 T cell receptor beta chains below come from one sample, sequenced in a study of T cells after yellow fever vaccination. One entry per CDR3 protein results from TCRdb running MiXCR on the 5' RACE reads. Of more than 30,000 distinct CDR3 sequences in the sample, 6.6% were seen once. The specimen comprised PBMCs, either bulk or a sorted T-cell subset (CD4+, CD8+, memory, or dextramer-sorted; not recorded which), sampled on the day of the first yellow fever vaccination. The source of these receptors is a man aged 18 to 35 who received the YFV17D yellow fever vaccine.

This clonotype was counted ten times or more. This sequence joins TRBV29-1 and TRBJ2-5; 8 bases align to TRBD2. V shed 4 bases and J 0 bases; nucleotides not matched to a gene: 7. Germline CDR1 and CDR2: SQVTM and ANQGSEA. The CDR3 has 15 residues. CDR3 DNA: TGCAGCGTTGTGGTCACGGGGGGGCACCAAGAGACCCAGTACTTC. Translated: CSVVVTGGHQETQYF.

This clonotype was observed a handful of times. The chain is built from TRBV12-3 or TRBV12-4 and TRBJ1-2; the D gene is possibly TRBD1 (5 bases). This CDR3 contains 13 residues. V lost 8 bases and J lost 5, with 15 bases in between. The CDR3 nucleotides are TGTGCCAGCTCCTTGGGGACCGGTTATGGCTACACCTTC. This translates into CASSLGTGYGYTF.

This clonotype was counted only a few times. This sequence joins TRBV7-7 and TRBJ2-1; the D is unclear. There are 13 residues in the CDR3. The V and J ends lost 1 base and 8 bases respectively, with 9 bases between them. Germline V gene sequence: CDR1 SSHAT, CDR2 FNYEAQ (reference sequence). The CDR3 nucleotides read TGTGCCAGCAGCTTAGATGGTGGGGATGAGCAGTTCTTC. As protein: CASSLDGGDEQFF. Full variable domain (remainder filled in from reference TRBV7-7 and TRBJ2-1): GAGVSQSPRYKVTKRGQDVTLRCDPISSHATLYWYQQALGQGPEFLTYFNYEAQPDKSGLPSDRFSAERPEGSISTLTIQRTEQRDSAMYRCASSLDGGDEQFFGPGTRLTVL.

The chain links TRBV9 to TRBJ2-3; 11 bases fit TRBD2. The CDR3 sequence is 17 residues long. J gave up 0 bases and V 0 bases, and 3 bases lay outside the gene matches. Germline V gives CDR1 SGDLS, CDR2 YYNGEE. CDR3 nucleotide sequence: TGTGCCAGCAGCGTAGGTCTAGCGGGGGGTAGCACAGATACGCAGTATTTT. Protein product: CASSVGLAGGSTDTQYF.

This clonotype was detected many times. This rearrangement joins TRBV10-2 to TRBJ1-5, with no clear D. With 4 bases removed from V and 3 bases from J, the gap between germline ends came to 7 bases. The CDR3 sequence is 13 residues long. Germline CDR1 is WSHSY and CDR2 is SAAADI. CDR3 protein: CASSASPNQPQHF. Here the CDR3 DNA reads TGCGCCAGCAGTGCCAGCCCCAATCAGCCCCAGCATTTT.